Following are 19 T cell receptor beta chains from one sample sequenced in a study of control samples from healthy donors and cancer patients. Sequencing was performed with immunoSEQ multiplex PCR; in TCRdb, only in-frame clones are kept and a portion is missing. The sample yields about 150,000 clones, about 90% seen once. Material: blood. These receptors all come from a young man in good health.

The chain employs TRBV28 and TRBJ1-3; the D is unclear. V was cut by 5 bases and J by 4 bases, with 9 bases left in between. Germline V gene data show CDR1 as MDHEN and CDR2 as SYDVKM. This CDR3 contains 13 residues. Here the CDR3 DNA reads TGTGCCAGCAGTGACACTTACGGAAACACCATATATTTT. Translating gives CASSDTYGNTIYF.

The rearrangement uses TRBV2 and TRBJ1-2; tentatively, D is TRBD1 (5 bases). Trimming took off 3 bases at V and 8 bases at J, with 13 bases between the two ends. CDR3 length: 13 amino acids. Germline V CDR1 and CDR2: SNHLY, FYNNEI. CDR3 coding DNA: TGTGCCAGCAGTGAGGGGGTTACTGGGGGCTACACCTTC. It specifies CASSEGVTGGYTF.

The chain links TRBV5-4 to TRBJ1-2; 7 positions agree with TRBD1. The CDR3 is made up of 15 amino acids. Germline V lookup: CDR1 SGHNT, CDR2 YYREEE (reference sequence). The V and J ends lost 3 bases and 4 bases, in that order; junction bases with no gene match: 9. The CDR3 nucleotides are TGTGCCAGCAGCTCGGACAGGCCCAGGAGCTATGGCTACACCTTC. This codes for CASSSDRPRSYGYTF.

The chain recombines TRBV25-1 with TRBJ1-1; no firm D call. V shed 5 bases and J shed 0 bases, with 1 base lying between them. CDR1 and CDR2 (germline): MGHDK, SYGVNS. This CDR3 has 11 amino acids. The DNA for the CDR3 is TGTGCCAGCAGTTTGAACACTGAAGCTTTCTTT. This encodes CASSLNTEAFF. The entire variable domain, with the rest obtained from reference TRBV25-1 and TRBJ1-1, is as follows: EADIYQTPRYLVIGTGKKITLECSQTMGHDKMYWYQQDPGMELHLIHYSYGVNSTEKGDLSSESTVSRIRTEHFPLTLESARPSHTSQYLCASSLNTEAFFGQGTRLTVV.

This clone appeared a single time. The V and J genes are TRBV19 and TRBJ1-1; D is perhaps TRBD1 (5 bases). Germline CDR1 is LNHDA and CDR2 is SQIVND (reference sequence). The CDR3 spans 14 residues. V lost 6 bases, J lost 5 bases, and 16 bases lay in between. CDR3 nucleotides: TGTGCCAGTAGGGGGACTGTGGTATGGACTGAAGCTTTCTTT. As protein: CASRGTVVWTEAFF.

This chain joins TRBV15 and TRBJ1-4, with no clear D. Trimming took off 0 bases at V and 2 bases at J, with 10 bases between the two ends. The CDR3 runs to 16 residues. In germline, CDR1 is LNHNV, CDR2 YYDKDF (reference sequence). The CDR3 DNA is TGTGCCACCAGCAGAGATCCCACGCCCACTAATGAAAAACTGTTTTTT. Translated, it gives CATSRDPTPTNEKLFF.

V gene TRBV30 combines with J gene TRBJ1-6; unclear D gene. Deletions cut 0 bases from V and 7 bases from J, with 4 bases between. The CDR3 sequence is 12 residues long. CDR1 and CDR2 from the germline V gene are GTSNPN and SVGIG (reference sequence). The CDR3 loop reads CAWSVQNSPLHF. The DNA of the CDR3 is TGTGCCTGGAGTGTACAGAATTCACCCCTCCACTTT.

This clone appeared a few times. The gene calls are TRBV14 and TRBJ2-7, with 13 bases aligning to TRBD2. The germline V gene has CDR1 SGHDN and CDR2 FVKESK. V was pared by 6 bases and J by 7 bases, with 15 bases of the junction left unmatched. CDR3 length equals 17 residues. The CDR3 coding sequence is TGTGCCAGCAGTTACGCTGGGACTAGCGGGGACGAGGCGGAGCAGTACTTC. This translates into CASSYAGTSGDEAEQYF.

The CDR3 nucleotides are TGTGCCAGCAGCTTCCAGACAGGGGGTAGGAGAGCTTTCTTT. Its protein is CASSFQTGGRRAFF. The V and J genes are TRBV7-2 and TRBJ1-1, with 9 bases fitting TRBD1. Germline V gene sequence: CDR1 SGHTA, CDR2 FQGNSA. This CDR3 has 14 amino acids. J was trimmed by 10 bases and V by 3 bases; bases with no gene match: 9.

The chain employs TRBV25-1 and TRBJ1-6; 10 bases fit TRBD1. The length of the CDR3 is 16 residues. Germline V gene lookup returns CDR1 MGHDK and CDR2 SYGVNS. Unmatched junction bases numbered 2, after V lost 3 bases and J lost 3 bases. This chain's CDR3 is CASSEGTGVYNSPLHF. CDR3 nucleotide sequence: TGTGCCAGCAGTGAGGGGACAGGGGTCTATAATTCACCCCTCCACTTT.

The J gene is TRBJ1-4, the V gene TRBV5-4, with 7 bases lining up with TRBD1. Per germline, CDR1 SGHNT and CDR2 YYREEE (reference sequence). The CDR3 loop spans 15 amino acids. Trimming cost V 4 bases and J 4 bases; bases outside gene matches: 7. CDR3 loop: CASSQPGTDNEKLFF. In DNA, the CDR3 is TGTGCCAGCAGCCAACCCGGGACAGATAATGAAAAACTGTTTTTT.

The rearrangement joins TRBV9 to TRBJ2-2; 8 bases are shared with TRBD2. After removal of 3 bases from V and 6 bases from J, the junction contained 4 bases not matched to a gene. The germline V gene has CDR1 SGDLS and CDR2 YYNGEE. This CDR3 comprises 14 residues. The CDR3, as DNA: TGTGCCAGCAGCGCCAGCGGGGGTGCCGGGGAGCTGTTTTTT. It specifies CASSASGGAGELFF.

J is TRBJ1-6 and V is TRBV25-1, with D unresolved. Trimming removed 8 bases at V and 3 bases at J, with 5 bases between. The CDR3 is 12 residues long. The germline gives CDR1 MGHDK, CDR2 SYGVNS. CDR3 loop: CASRLYNSPLHF. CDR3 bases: TGTGCCAGCCGCCTCTATAATTCACCCCTCCACTTT.

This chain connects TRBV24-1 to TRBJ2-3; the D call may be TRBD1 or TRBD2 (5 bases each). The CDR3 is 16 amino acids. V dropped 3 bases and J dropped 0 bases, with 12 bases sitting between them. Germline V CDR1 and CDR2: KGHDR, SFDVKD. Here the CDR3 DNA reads TGTGCCACCAGTGATCGGTGGGGACCTAGCACAGATACGCAGTATTTT. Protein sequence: CATSDRWGPSTDTQYF.

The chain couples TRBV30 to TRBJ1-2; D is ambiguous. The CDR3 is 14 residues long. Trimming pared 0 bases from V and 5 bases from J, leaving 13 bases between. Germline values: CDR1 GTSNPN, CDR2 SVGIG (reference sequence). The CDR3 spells CAWSVLHLEYGYTF. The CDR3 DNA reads TGTGCCTGGAGTGTACTCCACTTGGAGTATGGCTACACCTTC.

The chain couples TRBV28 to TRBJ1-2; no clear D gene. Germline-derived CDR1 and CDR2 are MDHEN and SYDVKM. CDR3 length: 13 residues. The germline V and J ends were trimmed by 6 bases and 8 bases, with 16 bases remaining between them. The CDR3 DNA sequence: TGTGCCAGCAGCCCCCCGGGGTTCGGAGGCTACACCTTC. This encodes CASSPPGFGGYTF.

The CDR3 loop is CASSTGSGANVLTF. CDR3 bases: TGTGCCAGCAGCACGGGATCTGGGGCCAACGTCCTGACTTTC. The chain has TRBV21-1 and TRBJ2-6; the D call TRBD2 from the table was never checked on the DNA. TRBV21-1 is annotated as a pseudogene. The CDR3 length is 14 residues.

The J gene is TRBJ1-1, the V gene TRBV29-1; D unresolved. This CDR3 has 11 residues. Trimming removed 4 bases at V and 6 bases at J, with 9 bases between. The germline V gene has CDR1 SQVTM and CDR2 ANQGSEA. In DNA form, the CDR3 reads TGCAGCGTTGTAGAGGGTCCTGAAGCTTTCTTT. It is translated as CSVVEGPEAFF.

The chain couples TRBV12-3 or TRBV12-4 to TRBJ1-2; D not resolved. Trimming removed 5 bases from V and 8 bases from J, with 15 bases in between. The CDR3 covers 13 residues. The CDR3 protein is CASSPGDLGGYTF. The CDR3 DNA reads TGTGCCAGCAGTCCGGGCGATTTGGGGGGCTACACCTTC.